These 11 T cell receptor beta chains were all obtained from the same sample, sequenced in a study of T cells after yellow fever vaccination. TCRdb redid the calling of the 5' RACE reads with MiXCR, one entry per CDR3 protein. The profile shows approximately 58,000 distinct CDR3 sequences, about 5.2% of them singletons. This material consisted of PBMCs, either bulk or a sorted T-cell subset (CD4+, CD8+, memory, or dextramer-sorted; not recorded which), taken on the day of the yellow fever booster vaccination. The receptors here all came from a man aged 18 to 35 who received the YFV17D yellow fever vaccine.

This clonotype was recorded many times. This chain's CDR3 is CASSQGRTVEAFF. In nucleotides, the CDR3 is TGCGCCAGCAGCCAAGGGAGGACAGTTGAAGCTTTCTTT. The chain combines TRBV4-3 with TRBJ1-1, with D possibly TRBD1 on 6 matching bases. Per germline, CDR1 LGHNA and CDR2 YSLEER. Trimming removed 1 base from V and 7 bases from J, with 10 bases in between. CDR3 length equals 13 residues.

This clonotype turned up a few times. This chain's CDR3 is CASRTGTSNTGELFF. As DNA, the CDR3 is TGTGCCAGCAGGACCGGGACTTCGAACACCGGGGAGCTGTTTTTT. The chain has TRBV12-3 or TRBV12-4 and TRBJ2-2, with D possibly TRBD2 on 6 matching bases. The CDR3 consists of 15 residues. Trimming removed 6 bases at V and 0 bases at J, with 11 bases between.

This clonotype was counted only a few times. The rearrangement joins TRBV9 to TRBJ2-6; D possibly corresponds to TRBD1 (5 bases). Looked up from germline, CDR1 is SGDLS and CDR2 is YYNGEE. This CDR3 contains 13 residues. CDR3: CQGKISGANVLTF. The CDR3 bases are TGTCAGGGCAAGATCTCTGGGGCCAACGTCCTGACTTTC.

The V gene is TRBV5-6, the J gene TRBJ1-4; D unclear. The CDR3 totals 13 residues. V was clipped by 4 bases and J by 6 bases, with 10 bases between them. Germline CDR1 is SGHDT and CDR2 is YYEEEE. The CDR3 nucleotides are TGTGCCAGCAGCGCCTTAAACGATGAAAAACTGTTTTTT. This gives the protein CASSALNDEKLFF.

This clonotype was observed a few times. The chain couples TRBV5-1 to TRBJ2-3; 7 positions agree with TRBD2. This CDR3 has 16 residues. Germline assignment: CDR1 SGHRS and CDR2 YFSETQ. The V and J ends lost 4 bases and 3 bases, in that order; junction bases with no gene match: 11. DNA of the CDR3: TGCGCCAGCAGCCCCACCAGCGGGGTCCAGACAGATACGCAGTATTTT. It translates to CASSPTSGVQTDTQYF.

This chain joins TRBV5-1 and TRBJ2-3, with 9 nucleotides matching TRBD1. V lost 2 bases and J lost 2; bases outside the gene matches: 6. Germline V gene lookup returns CDR1 SGHRS and CDR2 YFSETQ. This CDR3 spans 16 amino acids. CDR3: CASSLQGASSTDTQYF. CDR3 bases: TGCGCCAGCAGCTTACAGGGGGCATCTTCCACAGATACGCAGTATTTT.

This clonotype was recorded many times. The rearrangement links TRBV29-1 to TRBJ2-1; D remains ambiguous. V lost 7 bases and J lost 2, with 9 bases in between. This CDR3 has 12 amino acids. Germline V gene sequence: CDR1 SQVTM, CDR2 ANQGSEA. This CDR3 is CSGSLTYNEQFF. CDR3 DNA sequence: TGCAGCGGGTCACTCACCTACAATGAGCAGTTCTTC.

The table lists this clonotype with many counts. J is TRBJ2-1 and V is TRBV4-3, with D possibly TRBD1 on 7 matching bases. The germline gives CDR1 LGHNA, CDR2 YSLEER. This CDR3 is built from 14 residues. V lost 1 base to trimming and J lost 8 bases, with 12 bases between them. The CDR3 coding sequence is TGCGCCAGCAGCCAAGTCAGGGGGGCGGATGAGCAGTTCTTC. Protein sequence: CASSQVRGADEQFF.

This clonotype has at least ten counts. The chain is built from TRBV13 and TRBJ1-6; the D gene is possibly TRBD1 (6 bases). Germline CDR1 reads PRHDT; CDR2 reads FYEKMQ (reference sequence). The CDR3 is 17 residues long. V lost 4 bases and J 10 bases, leaving 23 bases between the germline ends. The CDR3 region has the DNA TGTGCCAGCAGCTCAGTAGGGGGGGCCCAGAGGCGGTCACCCCTCCACTTT. Residues: CASSSVGGAQRRSPLHF.

The chain employs TRBV7-6 and TRBJ2-1, with 8 bases fitting TRBD1. CDR3 length equals 14 residues. The germline CDR1 and CDR2 sequences are SGHVS and FNYEAQ. After removal of 1 base from V and 9 bases from J, the junction contained 5 bases not matched to a gene. The CDR3 DNA reads as TGTGCCAGCAGCTTAGGATCGACAGGGGCTGAGCAGTTCTTC. Protein sequence: CASSLGSTGAEQFF.

Ten or more counts support this clonotype. The chain's CDR3 is CASSLRVPWEAKYQDTQYF. The CDR3 nucleotides read TGCGCCAGCAGCTTGAGGGTCCCATGGGAAGCAAAGTACCAAGATACGCAGTATTTT. The chain carries TRBV5-1 and TRBJ2-3, with D hard to call. The CDR3 totals 19 residues. Germline V gene data show CDR1 as SGHRS and CDR2 as YFSETQ. The germline V and J ends were trimmed by 1 base and 5 bases, with 26 bases remaining between them.